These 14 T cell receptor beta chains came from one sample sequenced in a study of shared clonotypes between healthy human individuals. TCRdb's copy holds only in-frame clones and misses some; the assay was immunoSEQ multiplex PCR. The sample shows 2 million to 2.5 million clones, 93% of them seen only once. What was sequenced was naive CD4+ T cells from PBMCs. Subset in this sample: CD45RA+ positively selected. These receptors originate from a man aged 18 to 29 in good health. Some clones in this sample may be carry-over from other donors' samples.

In DNA, the CDR3 is TGTGCCAGCACCCGACTAGCGGGAGGTGCCGGGGAGCTGTTTTTT. It yields the protein CASTRLAGGAGELFF. The chain employs TRBV28 and TRBJ2-2; 13 bases map to TRBD2. Germline CDR1 and CDR2: MDHEN and SYDVKM. The CDR3 runs to 15 residues. J was trimmed by 6 bases and V by 7 bases; bases with no gene match: 5. Drawing the rest from reference TRBV28 and TRBJ2-2, the complete variable domain is DVKVTQSSRYLVKRTGEKVFLECVQDMDHENMFWYRQDPGLGLRLIYFSYDVKMKEKGDIPEGYSVSREKKERFSLILESASTNQTSMYLCASTRLAGGAGELFFGEGSRLTVL.

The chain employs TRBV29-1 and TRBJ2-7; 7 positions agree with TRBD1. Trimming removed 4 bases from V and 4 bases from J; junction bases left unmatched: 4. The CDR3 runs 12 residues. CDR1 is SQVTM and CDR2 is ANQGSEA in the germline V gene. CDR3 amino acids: CSVGQGQYEQYF. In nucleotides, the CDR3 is TGCAGCGTTGGACAGGGCCAGTACGAGCAGTACTTC.

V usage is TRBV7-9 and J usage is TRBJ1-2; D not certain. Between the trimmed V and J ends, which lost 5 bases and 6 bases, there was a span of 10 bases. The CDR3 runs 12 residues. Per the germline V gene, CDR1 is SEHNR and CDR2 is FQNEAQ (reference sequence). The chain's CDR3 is CASSATVDGYTF. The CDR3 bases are TGTGCCAGCAGCGCAACTGTCGATGGCTACACCTTC. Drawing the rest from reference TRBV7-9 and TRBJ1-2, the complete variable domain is DTGVSQNPRHKITKRGQNVTFRCDPISEHNRLYWYRQTLGQGPEFLTYFQNEAQLEKSRLLSDRFSAERPKGSFSTLEIQRTEQGDSAMYLCASSATVDGYTFGSGTRLTVV.

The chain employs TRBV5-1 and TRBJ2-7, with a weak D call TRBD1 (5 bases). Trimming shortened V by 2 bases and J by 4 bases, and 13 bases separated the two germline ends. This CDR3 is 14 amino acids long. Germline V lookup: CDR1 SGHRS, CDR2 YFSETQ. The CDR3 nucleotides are TGCGCCAGCAGCTTAACGGTGGGGCAATACGAGCAGTACTTC. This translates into CASSLTVGQYEQYF.

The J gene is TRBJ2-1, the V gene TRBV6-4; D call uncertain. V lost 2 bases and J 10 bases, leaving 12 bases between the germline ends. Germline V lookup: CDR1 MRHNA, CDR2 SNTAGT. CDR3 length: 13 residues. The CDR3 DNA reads TGTGCCAGCAGTGACGCTAGGTTCCCCGAGCAGTTCTTC. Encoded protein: CASSDARFPEQFF.

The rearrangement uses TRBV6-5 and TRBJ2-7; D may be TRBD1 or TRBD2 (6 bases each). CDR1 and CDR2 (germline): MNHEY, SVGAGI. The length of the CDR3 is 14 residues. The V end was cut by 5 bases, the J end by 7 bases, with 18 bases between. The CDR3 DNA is TGTGCCAGCAGTAGGGGGGACAAGGGAAGGGAGCAGTACTTC. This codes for CASSRGDKGREQYF.

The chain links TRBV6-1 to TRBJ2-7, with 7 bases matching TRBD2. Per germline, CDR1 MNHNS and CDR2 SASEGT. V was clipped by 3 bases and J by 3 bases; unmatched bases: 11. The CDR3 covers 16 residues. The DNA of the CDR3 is TGTGCCAGCAGTGATCCCCGGGGAGGGAGGCGCTACGAGCAGTACTTC. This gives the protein CASSDPRGGRRYEQYF.

CDR3: CASSWLLKGAPGELFF. CDR3 nucleotides: TGTGCCAGCAGTTGGTTACTCAAAGGCGCCCCCGGGGAGCTGTTTTTT. The V call is TRBV6-5, the J call TRBJ2-2; D remains unclear. The CDR3 extends over 16 amino acids. Germline assignment: CDR1 MNHEY and CDR2 SVGAGI. Between the trimmed V and J ends, which lost 4 bases and 6 bases, there was a span of 18 bases.

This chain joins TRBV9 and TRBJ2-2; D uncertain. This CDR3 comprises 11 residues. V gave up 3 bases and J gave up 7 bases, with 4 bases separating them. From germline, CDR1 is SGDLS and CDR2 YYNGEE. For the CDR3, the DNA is TGTGCCAGCAGCGCTGGCGGGGAGCTGTTTTTT. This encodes CASSAGGELFF.

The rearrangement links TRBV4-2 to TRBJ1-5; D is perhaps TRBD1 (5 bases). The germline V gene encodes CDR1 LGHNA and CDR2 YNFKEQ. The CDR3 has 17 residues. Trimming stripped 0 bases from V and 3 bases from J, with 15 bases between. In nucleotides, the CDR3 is TGTGCCAGCAGCCAAGATTCGGGGGGGGGTCTCAATCAGCCCCAGCATTTT. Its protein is CASSQDSGGGLNQPQHF.

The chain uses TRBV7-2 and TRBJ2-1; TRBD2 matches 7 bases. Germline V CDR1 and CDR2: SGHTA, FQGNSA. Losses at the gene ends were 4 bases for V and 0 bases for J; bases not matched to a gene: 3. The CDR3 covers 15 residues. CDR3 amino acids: CASSSTSNSYNEQFF. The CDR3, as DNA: TGTGCCAGCAGCTCGACTAGCAACTCCTACAATGAGCAGTTCTTC.

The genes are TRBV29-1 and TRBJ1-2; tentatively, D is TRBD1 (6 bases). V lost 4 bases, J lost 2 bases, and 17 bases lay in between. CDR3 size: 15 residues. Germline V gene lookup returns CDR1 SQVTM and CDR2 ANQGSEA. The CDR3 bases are TGCAGCGTTGGCGAGGGACAATCAGCGAACTATGGCTACACCTTC. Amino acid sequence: CSVGEGQSANYGYTF.

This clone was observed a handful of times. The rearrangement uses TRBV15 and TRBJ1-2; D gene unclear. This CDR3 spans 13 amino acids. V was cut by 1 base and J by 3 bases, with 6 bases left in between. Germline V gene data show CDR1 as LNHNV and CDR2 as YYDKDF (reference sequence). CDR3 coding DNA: TGTGCCACCAGCAGAGGGACCGACTATGGCTACACCTTC. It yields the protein CATSRGTDYGYTF.

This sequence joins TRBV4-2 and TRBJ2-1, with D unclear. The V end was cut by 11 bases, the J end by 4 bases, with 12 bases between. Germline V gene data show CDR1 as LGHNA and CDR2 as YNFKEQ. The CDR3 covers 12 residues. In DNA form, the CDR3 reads TGTGCCTCCCCACCCGTATACAATGAGCAGTTCTTC. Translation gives CASPPVYNEQFF.